The next 7 T cell receptor beta chains were all read from a single sample in a study of T cell responses to AZD1222 COVID-19 vaccine. Sequencing was performed with immunoSEQ multiplex PCR; in TCRdb, only in-frame clones are kept and a portion is missing. Among over 150,000 clones listed, more than 80% were seen once. Sample: peripheral blood, taken on day 0 of AZD1222 vaccination. The receptors were sampled from an adult in good health.

The chain couples TRBV3-1 (or the pseudogene TRBV3-2) to TRBJ1-2; 9 bases agree with TRBD1. CDR3 length: 15 amino acids. The V gene's germline CDR1 is LGHDT and CDR2 YNNKEL (reference sequence). After removal of 0 bases from V and 8 bases from J, the junction contained 7 bases not matched to a gene. CDR3 loop: CASSQDTGGLGGYTF. Here the CDR3 DNA reads TGTGCCAGCAGCCAAGACACAGGGGGCCTGGGGGGCTACACCTTC.

The chain carries TRBV4-2 and TRBJ2-1; 13 bases fit TRBD2. V was clipped by 5 bases and J by 4 bases; unmatched bases: 5. This CDR3 region has 16 residues. In germline, CDR1 is LGHNA, CDR2 YNFKEQ. CDR3 sequence (DNA): TGTGCCAGCAGCGGAACTAGCGGGGGGGGTTACAATGAGCAGTTCTTC. Protein sequence: CASSGTSGGGYNEQFF.

This rearrangement joins TRBV5-1 to TRBJ2-2; no firm D call. The CDR3 is 14 residues long. V dropped 0 bases and J dropped 5 bases, with 8 bases sitting between them. CDR1 and CDR2 (germline): SGHRS, YFSETQ. The CDR3 DNA follows: TGCGCCAGCAGCTTGGCTGGGGTTACCGGGGAGCTGTTTTTT. This gives the protein CASSLAGVTGELFF.

This chain links TRBV19 with TRBJ2-2; D possibly corresponds to TRBD1 (6 bases). There are 13 residues in the CDR3. Germline loops: CDR1 LNHDA, CDR2 SQIVND (reference sequence). V was shortened by 7 bases and J by 4 bases, with 10 bases between the two germline ends. CDR3 region: CASIQGATGELFF. The CDR3 DNA sequence: TGTGCCAGTATACAGGGCGCCACCGGGGAGCTGTTTTTT. Variable domain in full (rest from reference TRBV19 and TRBJ2-2): DGGITQSPKYLFRKEGQNVTLSCEQNLNHDAMYWYRQDPGQGLRLIYYSQIVNDFQKGDIAEGYSVSREKKESFPLTVTSAQKNPTAFYLCASIQGATGELFFGEGSRLTVL.

The chain carries TRBV9 and TRBJ1-4; 10 positions agree with TRBD1. The length of the CDR3 is 14 residues. The V and J ends lost 4 bases and 7 bases, in that order; junction bases with no gene match: 4. Germline CDR1 SGDLS, CDR2 YYNGEE. The CDR3 protein is CASSSRTGGEKLFF. In nucleotides, the CDR3 is TGTGCCAGCAGCTCACGGACAGGGGGTGAAAAACTGTTTTTT.

J is TRBJ2-1 and V is TRBV30, with 7 positions matching TRBD2. The CDR3 sequence is 14 residues long. The germline V gene encodes CDR1 GTSNPN and CDR2 SVGIG (reference sequence). The J segment lost 10 bases and the V segment lost 0 bases, leaving 9 bases of the junction unmatched. CDR3: CAWSVFGVLAEQFF. Written as DNA, the CDR3 is TGTGCCTGGAGTGTATTTGGTGTACTAGCGGAGCAGTTCTTC.

The chain links TRBV18 to TRBJ2-5; D call uncertain. V was shortened by 3 bases and J by 5 bases, with 7 bases between the two germline ends. Germline V CDR1 and CDR2: KGHSH, LQKENI. This CDR3 is 12 amino acids long. CDR3 protein: CASSPTVETQYF. The CDR3 region has the DNA TGTGCCAGCTCACCCACTGTCGAGACCCAGTACTTC.